These T cell receptor beta chains were read from a single sample in a study of cytomegalovirus exposure and HLA in healthy donors. Sequencing used immunoSEQ multiplex PCR; TCRdb keeps in-frame clones, though not all of them. The table lists roughly 120,000 clones, 75% to 85% of them singletons, with roughly 2.4% in the top ten. The sequencing sample was made of PBMCs. Receptor source: a man in his thirties or forties in good health and CMV-seronegative. The CDR3 runs from the conserved cysteine through the conserved F or W. A D gene is named only where the DNA matches it firmly. Not all rows give a size; the values are once, few, many and, for expanded clones, a class.

v_call: TRBV28; d_call: -; clone_size: -; cdr3_length: 11; j_call: TRBJ1-1; cdr3_nt: TGTGCCAGCAGTTCAAATTGTGAAGCTTTCTTT; cdr3_aa: CASSSNCEAFF
v_call: TRBV2; d_call: -; clone_size: -; cdr3_length: 14; j_call: TRBJ1-4; cdr3_nt: TGTGCCAGCAGCCCGGTGAGGGTCAATGAAAAACTGTTTTTT; cdr3_aa: CASSPVRVNEKLFF
v_call: TRBV6-5; d_call: TRBD1; clone_size: -; cdr3_length: 14; j_call: TRBJ2-2; cdr3_nt: TGTGCCAGCAGTCGACAGGGGGTGGCCGGGGAGCTGTTTTTT; cdr3_aa: CASSRQGVAGELFF
v_call: TRBV28; d_call: -; clone_size: -; cdr3_length: 15; j_call: TRBJ1-2; cdr3_nt: TGTGCCAGCAGTTTGGTTCGGGGGATTGACTATGGCTACACCTTC; cdr3_aa: CASSLVRGIDYGYTF
v_call: TRBV28; d_call: TRBD1; clone_size: -; cdr3_length: 15; j_call: TRBJ2-7; cdr3_nt: TGTGCCAGCAGTTTATCACAGGGGTCAGGGGACGAGCAGTACTTC; cdr3_aa: CASSLSQGSGDEQYF
v_call: TRBV30; d_call: -; clone_size: -; cdr3_length: 12; j_call: TRBJ2-7; cdr3_nt: TGTGCCTGGAGCGGACAGTCCTACGAGCAGTACTTC; cdr3_aa: CAWSGQSYEQYF
v_call: TRBV6-1; d_call: TRBD1; clone_size: few; cdr3_length: 15; j_call: TRBJ1-5; cdr3_nt: TGTGCCAGCAGTGTTCTGGACAGGGAAGGCCAGCCCCAGCATTTT; cdr3_aa: CASSVLDREGQPQHF
v_call: TRBV30; d_call: -; clone_size: -; cdr3_length: 13; j_call: TRBJ1-1; cdr3_nt: TGTGCCTGGAGGGCAGGGGAAGGCACTGAAGCTTTCTTT; cdr3_aa: CAWRAGEGTEAFF
v_call: TRBV29-1; d_call: -; clone_size: -; cdr3_length: 14; j_call: TRBJ1-2; cdr3_nt: TGCAGCGTTGAAGGCGGAAGATTCGGCTATGGCTACACCTTC; cdr3_aa: CSVEGGRFGYGYTF
v_call: TRBV27; d_call: TRBD1; clone_size: few; cdr3_length: 16; j_call: TRBJ1-2; cdr3_nt: TGTGCCAGCAGTTTATGGTGGGACAGGAATAACTATGGCTACACCTTC; cdr3_aa: CASSLWWDRNNYGYTF
v_call: TRBV7-8; d_call: -; clone_size: once; cdr3_length: 14; j_call: TRBJ1-2; cdr3_nt: TGTGCCAGCGCTGGGAGCGTTTGGGGTGGCGGCTACACCTTC; cdr3_aa: CASAGSVWGGGYTF
v_call: TRBV7-8; d_call: TRBD2; clone_size: -; cdr3_length: 16; j_call: TRBJ2-7; cdr3_nt: TGTGCCAGCAGCTTGAACGGGGTAGCGGGTGGCTACGAGCAGTACTTC; cdr3_aa: CASSLNGVAGGYEQYF
v_call: TRBV19; d_call: -; clone_size: -; cdr3_length: 14; j_call: TRBJ2-1; cdr3_nt: TGTGCCAGTAGTTCAACCGGGGGAAGAAATGAGCAGTTCTTC; cdr3_aa: CASSSTGGRNEQFF
v_call: TRBV28; d_call: -; clone_size: -; cdr3_length: 15; j_call: TRBJ1-5; cdr3_nt: TGTGCCACTCAAGGTCGGGATTTGGTCAATCAGCCCCAGCATTTT; cdr3_aa: CATQGRDLVNQPQHF
v_call: TRBV19; d_call: TRBD2; clone_size: -; cdr3_length: 17; j_call: TRBJ2-1; cdr3_nt: TGTGCCAGTAGTAAAAGGACTAGCGGGAGCTCCTACAATGAGCAGTTCTTC; cdr3_aa: CASSKRTSGSSYNEQFF
v_call: TRBV9; d_call: TRBD2; clone_size: -; cdr3_length: 15; j_call: TRBJ2-7; cdr3_nt: TGTGCCAGCAGCGCCCTAGCGGGAGCATCCTACGAGCAGTACTTC; cdr3_aa: CASSALAGASYEQYF
v_call: TRBV7-9; d_call: -; clone_size: -; cdr3_length: 15; j_call: TRBJ2-6; cdr3_nt: TGTGCCAGCAGCCCCCCCGGGGCTGGGGCCAACGTCCTGACTTTC; cdr3_aa: CASSPPGAGANVLTF
v_call: TRBV19; d_call: -; clone_size: -; cdr3_length: 12; j_call: TRBJ1-2; cdr3_nt: TGTGCCAGTTCTTACGGGGACTATGGCTACACCTTC; cdr3_aa: CASSYGDYGYTF
v_call: TRBV2; d_call: TRBD1; clone_size: -; cdr3_length: 14; j_call: TRBJ2-5; cdr3_nt: TGTGCCAGCAGTGAGGACAGGGCGCAAGAGACCCAGTACTTC; cdr3_aa: CASSEDRAQETQYF
v_call: TRBV4-1; d_call: TRBD1; clone_size: -; cdr3_length: 17; j_call: TRBJ2-5; cdr3_nt: TGCGCCAGCAGCCAGGGGACAGGGATAGGGATGGGAGAGACCCAGTACTTC; cdr3_aa: CASSQGTGIGMGETQYF
v_call: TRBV19; d_call: TRBD1; clone_size: -; cdr3_length: 13; j_call: TRBJ1-3; cdr3_nt: TGTGCCAGTAGTCTACAGGGGGCGGACACCATATATTTT; cdr3_aa: CASSLQGADTIYF
v_call: TRBV7-9; d_call: TRBD1; clone_size: -; cdr3_length: 13; j_call: TRBJ2-3; cdr3_nt: TGTGCCAGCAGCTATCCGACAGGGGATACGCAGTATTTT; cdr3_aa: CASSYPTGDTQYF
v_call: TRBV7-9; d_call: TRBD2; clone_size: -; cdr3_length: 17; j_call: TRBJ2-1; cdr3_nt: TGTGCCAGCAGCGGTTGGGGGACTAGCGGGGCCTACAATGAGCAGTTCTTC; cdr3_aa: CASSGWGTSGAYNEQFF
v_call: TRBV5-5; d_call: -; clone_size: -; cdr3_length: 15; j_call: TRBJ1-4; cdr3_nt: TGTGCCAGCAGCTTGTTCCCAGGGTCTAATGAAAAACTGTTTTTT; cdr3_aa: CASSLFPGSNEKLFF
v_call: TRBV30; d_call: -; clone_size: -; cdr3_length: 12; j_call: TRBJ1-4; cdr3_nt: TGTGCCTCAGGACAGCTGAATGAAAAACTGTTTTTT; cdr3_aa: CASGQLNEKLFF
v_call: TRBV7-9; d_call: -; clone_size: -; cdr3_length: 11; j_call: TRBJ2-1; cdr3_nt: TGTGCCAGCAGCTCCAACAATGAGCAGTTCTTC; cdr3_aa: CASSSNNEQFF
v_call: TRBV5-1; d_call: -; clone_size: -; cdr3_length: 11; j_call: TRBJ2-7; cdr3_nt: TGCGCCAGCAGCTCGACGGGGGAGCAGTACTTC; cdr3_aa: CASSSTGEQYF
v_call: TRBV7-6; d_call: TRBD2; clone_size: -; cdr3_length: 15; j_call: TRBJ2-7; cdr3_nt: TGTGCCAGCAGCTTAGTAGCGGGCAGCTCCTACGAGCAGTACTTC; cdr3_aa: CASSLVAGSSYEQYF
v_call: TRBV5-4; d_call: TRBD1; clone_size: -; cdr3_length: 20; j_call: TRBJ2-6; cdr3_nt: TGTGCCAGCAGCCGGGGGACAGGGGGGACTCTAAGCTCTGGGGCCAACGTCCTGACTTTC; cdr3_aa: CASSRGTGGTLSSGANVLTF
v_call: TRBV5-1; d_call: TRBD2; clone_size: -; cdr3_length: 17; j_call: TRBJ2-3; cdr3_nt: TGCGCCAGCAGCTCCGAATGGACTAGCGGACGCACAGATACGCAGTATTTT; cdr3_aa: CASSSEWTSGRTDTQYF
v_call: TRBV4-3; d_call: -; clone_size: -; cdr3_length: 17; j_call: TRBJ2-1; cdr3_nt: TGCGCCAGCAGCCAAGCCGGGACACTCAACTTGCCGGGTGAGCAGTTCTTC; cdr3_aa: CASSQAGTLNLPGEQFF
v_call: TRBV28; d_call: -; clone_size: -; cdr3_length: 13; j_call: TRBJ1-1; cdr3_nt: TGTGCCAGCAGTTTATTGGGCGTCACTGAAGCTTTCTTT; cdr3_aa: CASSLLGVTEAFF
v_call: TRBV5-6; d_call: -; clone_size: -; cdr3_length: 13; j_call: TRBJ1-5; cdr3_nt: TGTGCCAGCAGCTGGGGGGAATCAGGGCCCCAGCATTTT; cdr3_aa: CASSWGESGPQHF
v_call: TRBV6-5; d_call: TRBD1; clone_size: -; cdr3_length: 13; j_call: TRBJ1-6; cdr3_nt: TGTGCCAGCAGCGCAGGGGGCGGTTCACCCCTCCACTTT; cdr3_aa: CASSAGGGSPLHF
v_call: TRBV5-5; d_call: -; clone_size: few; cdr3_length: 13; j_call: TRBJ2-7; cdr3_nt: TGTGCCAGCAGCTCGGGACTTTACTACGAGCAGTACTTC; cdr3_aa: CASSSGLYYEQYF
v_call: TRBV28; d_call: TRBD2; clone_size: once; cdr3_length: 15; j_call: TRBJ2-3; cdr3_nt: TGTGCCAGCGTTAGCGGGAGGGCCTTTGGAGATACGCAGTATTTT; cdr3_aa: CASVSGRAFGDTQYF
v_call: TRBV27; d_call: TRBD1; clone_size: -; cdr3_length: 16; j_call: TRBJ1-4; cdr3_nt: TGTGCCAGCCCCCCCGGGACAGGGAGTACTAATGAAAAACTGTTTTTT; cdr3_aa: CASPPGTGSTNEKLFF
v_call: TRBV28; d_call: TRBD1; clone_size: -; cdr3_length: 14; j_call: TRBJ2-7; cdr3_nt: TGTGCCAGCTCCCCCCTCGACAGGGTCCACGAGCAGTACTTC; cdr3_aa: CASSPLDRVHEQYF
v_call: TRBV5-5; d_call: TRBD1; clone_size: -; cdr3_length: 14; j_call: TRBJ2-7; cdr3_nt: TGTGCCAGCAGCTTGGGACAGGGGATCGGCGAGCAGTACTTC; cdr3_aa: CASSLGQGIGEQYF
v_call: TRBV28; d_call: -; clone_size: -; cdr3_length: 16; j_call: TRBJ1-5; cdr3_nt: TGTGCCAGCAGTTTGTTGGGGCAGGGTAGTTATCAGCCCCAGAATTTT; cdr3_aa: CASSLLGQGSYQPQNF
v_call: TRBV6-1; d_call: TRBD2; clone_size: -; cdr3_length: 14; j_call: TRBJ2-3; cdr3_nt: TGTGCCAGTATAGAGCGGGAGCACACAGATACGCAGTATTTT; cdr3_aa: CASIEREHTDTQYF
v_call: TRBV5-6; d_call: -; clone_size: few; cdr3_length: 14; j_call: TRBJ1-1; cdr3_nt: TGTGCCAGCAGCTTGCGCAGGAGGTCGGATGAAGCTTTCTTT; cdr3_aa: CASSLRRRSDEAFF
v_call: TRBV10-3; d_call: -; clone_size: -; cdr3_length: 12; j_call: TRBJ2-3; cdr3_nt: TGTGCCATCAGTGAGGAGGCAGATACGCAGTATTTT; cdr3_aa: CAISEEADTQYF
v_call: TRBV7-3; d_call: -; clone_size: -; cdr3_length: 13; j_call: TRBJ2-3; cdr3_nt: TGTGCCAGCAGCTTACCGCCGCGAGATACGCAGTATTTT; cdr3_aa: CASSLPPRDTQYF